These 28 T cell receptor beta chains were sequenced from one sample in a study of blood T cells in healthy people across ages. The use of a sample-barcoded 5' primer and a J-beta primer mix characterized a second PCR of roughly 6 to 11 cycles. In TCRdb, the 5' RACE reads were re-called with MiXCR into one record per CDR3 protein. The sample holds 1,300,000 or so distinct CDR3 sequences, around 59% seen once. Sequenced: blood. These receptors came from a young man in good health.

The genes are TRBV7-2 and TRBJ2-7, with 14 bases that match TRBD2. The germline CDR1 and CDR2 sequences are SGHTA and FQGNSA. V trimming: 5 bases; J trimming: 0 bases; junction bases outside the gene matches: 9. The length of the CDR3 is 18 residues. CDR3 DNA sequence: TGTGCCAGCAGCCCTTGGACTAGCGGGGGGTCGTCCTCCTACGAGCAGTACTTC. It encodes CASSPWTSGGSSSYEQYF.

The CDR3 loop is CASSLVGGLSYEQYF. The CDR3, as DNA: TGTGCCAGCAGCTTAGTAGGCGGACTCTCCTACGAGCAGTACTTC. V and J are TRBV11-2 and TRBJ2-7; maybe TRBD2 (5 bases). The CDR3 runs to 15 residues. Germline V gene lookup returns CDR1 SGHAT and CDR2 FQNNGV. The germline V and J ends were trimmed by 1 base and 0 bases, with 10 bases remaining between them.

In this sample, this clonotype turned up once. The gene calls are TRBV29-1 and TRBJ1-2, with D hard to call. Germline V lookup: CDR1 SQVTM, CDR2 ANQGSEA. CDR3 length equals 15 residues. Trimming took 3 bases from V and 2 from J, leaving 16 bases between them. The CDR3 DNA reads TGCAGCGTTGAGGTGGGCCGTATAAGGAACTATGGCTACACCTTC. Amino acids: CSVEVGRIRNYGYTF.

CDR3 nucleotide sequence: TGTGCCAGCAGCATCCGGACTAGCGGGAGGTACGAGCAGTACTTC. This translates into CASSIRTSGRYEQYF. The chain carries TRBV13 and TRBJ2-7, with 14 bases aligning to TRBD2. This CDR3 has 15 amino acids. Germline V CDR1 and CDR2: PRHDT, FYEKMQ (reference sequence). The ends lost 5 bases at V and 4 bases at J; junction bases unmatched: 4.

The V call is TRBV7-9, the J call TRBJ1-1; 7 bases match TRBD1. V trimming: 1 base; J trimming: 4 bases; junction bases outside the gene matches: 3. The CDR3 has 14 residues. Germline CDR1 is SEHNR and CDR2 is FQNEAQ (reference sequence). CDR3 sequence (DNA): TGTGCCAGCAGCTTAGGCAGGGGGGCCACTGAAGCTTTCTTT. It translates to CASSLGRGATEAFF.

The chain uses TRBV4-2 and TRBJ2-4; TRBD1 aligns across 7 bases. The CDR3 has 15 residues. J was trimmed by 7 bases and V by 0 bases; bases with no gene match: 6. CDR1 is LGHNA and CDR2 is YNFKEQ in the germline V gene. CDR3 DNA sequence: TGTGCCAGCAGCCAAGACGAGAAGGGGGCGAACATTCAGTACTTC. Protein: CASSQDEKGANIQYF.

The V gene is TRBV20-1, the J gene TRBJ2-7; TRBD2 matches at 11 bases. The trim removed 4 bases at V and 8 bases at J, leaving 13 bases unmatched. This CDR3 comprises 15 residues. CDR1 DFQATT and CDR2 SNEGSKA come from the germline V gene (reference sequence). The CDR3 DNA is TGCAGTGCTACCCGAAACCAACTAGCGGGAGATCAGCAGTACTTC. Translated: CSATRNQLAGDQQYF.

This clonotype was counted between two and nine times. The V and J genes are TRBV5-4 and TRBJ1-2; 7 nucleotides align to TRBD1. This CDR3 contains 14 residues. The trim removed 0 bases at V and 8 bases at J, leaving 7 bases unmatched. Germline V lookup: CDR1 SGHNT, CDR2 YYREEE (reference sequence). The CDR3 DNA follows: TGTGCCAGCAGCTTGGATCAGGGGGGGGAAGGCTACACCTTC. It translates to CASSLDQGGEGYTF.

This rearrangement joins TRBV5-8 to TRBJ1-5; unclear D gene. The CDR3 is 14 residues long. The germline gives CDR1 SGHTS, CDR2 YDEGEE. Trimming took off 3 bases at V and 9 bases at J, with 16 bases between the two ends. CDR3 sequence reads: CASSYGDLPGPQHF. DNA of the CDR3: TGTGCCAGCAGCTATGGCGACCTCCCCGGGCCCCAGCATTTT.

Only a few counts were recorded for this clonotype. V usage is TRBV7-9 and J usage is TRBJ2-6; D perhaps matches TRBD1 (6 bases). Germline V gene lookup returns CDR1 SEHNR and CDR2 FQNEAQ (reference sequence). The CDR3 is 18 amino acids. V lost 5 bases, J lost 0 bases, and 17 bases lay in between. The CDR3 loop is CASSGQPGQISGANVLTF. Here the CDR3 DNA reads TGTGCCAGCAGCGGACAACCGGGACAAATCTCTGGGGCCAACGTCCTGACTTTC. The entire variable domain, with the rest obtained from reference TRBV7-9 and TRBJ2-6, is as follows: DTGVSQNPRHKITKRGQNVTFRCDPISEHNRLYWYRQTLGQGPEFLTYFQNEAQLEKSRLLSDRFSAERPKGSFSTLEIQRTEQGDSAMYLCASSGQPGQISGANVLTFGAGSRLTVL.

This chain links TRBV20-1 with TRBJ1-5; D is possibly TRBD1 (5 bases). The CDR3 loop spans 14 amino acids. V was clipped by 1 base and J by 1 base, with 8 bases between them. CDR1 is DFQATT and CDR2 is SNEGSKA in the germline V gene (reference sequence). The CDR3 bases are TGCAGTGCTAGAGGAGGGGTGAGCAATCAGCCCCAGCATTTT. This translates into CSARGGVSNQPQHF.

V and J are TRBV9 and TRBJ2-2; D unclear. This CDR3 is built from 16 residues. V lost 3 bases and J lost 3, with 15 bases in between. CDR1 SGDLS and CDR2 YYNGEE come from the germline V gene. The CDR3 sequence: CASSDGAPQDTGELFF. The CDR3 coding sequence is TGTGCCAGCAGCGATGGCGCCCCCCAAGACACCGGGGAGCTGTTTTTT.

The chain is built from TRBV29-1 and TRBJ2-1, with D maybe TRBD2 (6 bases). Trimming left V 6 bases short and J 0 bases short, with 15 bases between. Germline CDR1 SQVTM, CDR2 ANQGSEA. This CDR3 is 15 amino acids long. The CDR3 DNA sequence: TGCAGCGTGGCGGGGAGGCCCAGCTCCTACAATGAGCAGTTCTTC. Protein product: CSVAGRPSSYNEQFF.

CDR3: CASSQESREVYEQYF. In DNA form, the CDR3 reads TGTGCCAGCAGCCAAGAATCGAGGGAGGTCTACGAGCAGTACTTC. The chain employs TRBV3-1 and TRBJ2-7, with D tentatively TRBD2 (6 bases). The V gene's germline CDR1 is LGHDT and CDR2 YNNKEL (reference sequence). The V and J ends lost 0 bases and 3 bases respectively, with 12 bases between them. The CDR3 totals 15 residues.

A remark on this clonotype: The CDR3 ends on some other residue instead of the conserved phenylalanine or tryptophan, so this is likely a read error. The genes are TRBV7-9 and TRBJ2-1, with D tentatively TRBD2 (6 bases). Germline V gene sequence: CDR1 SEHNR, CDR2 FQNEAQ (reference sequence). The ends were cut back, 1 base at V and 8 bases at J, with 15 bases in the middle. This CDR3 contains 15 residues. Here the CDR3 DNA reads TGTGCCAGCAGCTTAGGAGGGACTCAGGCGGATGAGCAGTTCATC. This sequence encodes CASSLGGTQADEQFI.

Only a few counts were recorded for this clonotype. The V and J genes are TRBV28 and TRBJ1-4, with D perhaps TRBD1 (6 bases). From germline, CDR1 is MDHEN and CDR2 SYDVKM. V dropped 5 bases and J dropped 1 base, with 8 bases sitting between them. The CDR3 loop spans 14 amino acids. CDR3 DNA: TGTGCCAGCAGTCGCAGGGGAACTAATGAAAAACTGTTTTTT. Its translation: CASSRRGTNEKLFF.

The chain is built from TRBV6-2 or TRBV6-3 and TRBJ2-5; D may be TRBD1 or TRBD2 (6 bases each). V was clipped by 2 bases and J by 3 bases, with 19 bases between them. In germline, CDR1 is MNHEY, CDR2 SVGEGT. The length of the CDR3 is 17 residues. The CDR3: CASSYTPGRDTEETQYF. CDR3 bases: TGTGCCAGCAGTTACACGCCCGGGCGGGACACCGAAGAGACCCAGTACTTC.

This sequence joins TRBV21-1 and TRBJ2-5; the D call of TRBD2 is as the table states it, not checked on the DNA. TRBV21-1 is designated a pseudogene. The CDR3 consists of 13 residues. The CDR3 sequence is CATPLPHQETQYF. CDR3 in DNA: TGTGCCACCCCGCTGCCCCACCAAGAGACCCAGTACTTC.

V gene TRBV7-9 combines with J gene TRBJ2-1, with 10 bases identical to TRBD1. This CDR3 contains 15 residues. Germline lookup yields CDR1 SEHNR and CDR2 FQNEAQ (reference sequence). Trimming at V came to 9 bases and at J to 3 bases, leaving 8 bases not matched to a gene. The CDR3 reads CASNNGTGVYNEQFF. Written as DNA, the CDR3 is TGTGCCAGTAATAATGGGACAGGGGTCTACAATGAGCAGTTCTTC.

This clonotype was counted a few times. The gene calls are TRBV29-1 and TRBJ2-7; D is possibly TRBD2 (5 bases). Trimming took 3 bases from V and 1 from J, leaving 10 bases between them. Germline V gives CDR1 SQVTM, CDR2 ANQGSEA. CDR3 length: 13 residues. The CDR3 nucleotides read TGCAGCGTTGAGATAAGCGGTTCCTACGAGCAGTACTTC. It encodes CSVEISGSYEQYF.

Concerning this clonotype: One end of the junction fails to match germline, which may point to a read error. The rearrangement joins TRBV29-1 to TRBJ1-2; 10 bases fit TRBD1. Per germline, CDR1 SQVTM and CDR2 ANQGSEA. This CDR3 spans 15 amino acids. The DNA for the CDR3 is TGCAGCGTTACCGGGACAGGGGCCCCTAACTATGGCCACACCTTC. Its protein product is CSVTGTGAPNYGHTF.

This clonotype was seen more than once but under ten times. V and J are TRBV5-1 and TRBJ2-7; 9 nucleotides agree with TRBD1. V dropped 2 bases and J dropped 4; count of bases not matched to a gene: 10. The CDR3 contains 16 residues. CDR1 and CDR2 (germline): SGHRS, YFSETQ. CDR3: CASSLQPGDRGYEQYF. DNA for the CDR3: TGCGCCAGCAGCTTACAGCCGGGTGACAGGGGGTACGAGCAGTACTTC.

The rearrangement uses TRBV27 and TRBJ1-2; TRBD1 agrees at 8 bases. The V segment lost 5 bases and the J segment 7 bases; nucleotides outside the gene matches: 9. Germline V gene sequence: CDR1 MNHEY, CDR2 SMNVEV (reference sequence). This CDR3 contains 14 residues. As DNA, the CDR3 is TGTGCCAGCAGTACTTCAGGGGGCGGGGGTGGCTACACCTTC. This translates into CASSTSGGGGGYTF.

This clonotype was observed a few times. The J gene is TRBJ2-1, the V gene TRBV4-2; D remains ambiguous. The germline V gene has CDR1 LGHNA and CDR2 YNFKEQ. The CDR3 is 16 residues long. V was pared by 0 bases and J by 2 bases, with 11 bases between. The CDR3 DNA reads as TGTGCCAGCAGCCAAGATACCTACCGAGCCTACAATGAGCAGTTCTTC. Its protein product is CASSQDTYRAYNEQFF.

The gene calls are TRBV15 and TRBJ2-3; 11 nucleotides align to TRBD2. This CDR3 has 15 amino acids. V was pared by 9 bases and J by 1 base, with 6 bases of the junction left unmatched. Germline values: CDR1 LNHNV, CDR2 YYDKDF (reference sequence). The CDR3 here is CATDSGGAGTDTQYF. The DNA for the CDR3 is TGTGCCACAGATAGCGGGGGGGCTGGCACAGATACGCAGTATTTT.

In DNA form, the CDR3 reads TGCGCCAGCAGCTTGTACGAGGGAGGGAATGAGCAGTTCTTC. Translating gives CASSLYEGGNEQFF. The chain combines TRBV5-1 with TRBJ2-1; 7 bases map to TRBD2. Germline trimming cut 1 base from V and 7 bases from J; bases unmatched to any gene: 5. CDR3 length: 14 amino acids. The germline gives CDR1 SGHRS, CDR2 YFSETQ.

The gene calls are TRBV5-1 and TRBJ1-2, with D perhaps TRBD1 (5 bases). Germline assignment: CDR1 SGHRS and CDR2 YFSETQ. There are 14 residues in the CDR3. The V end lost 4 bases, the J end lost 1 base, and 11 bases lay between the germline ends. CDR3 nucleotides: TGCGCCAGCAGCGACGGGACGGTTAACTATGGCTACACCTTC. This sequence encodes CASSDGTVNYGYTF.

The chain is built from TRBV7-2 and TRBJ2-3; 7 bases align to TRBD2. The CDR3 totals 15 residues. From germline, CDR1 is SGHTA and CDR2 FQGNSA. V shed 5 bases, J shed 0 bases, and the junction held 5 bases outside the gene matches. As DNA, the CDR3 is TGTGCCAGCAGCCTCATTAGCGGGAGCACAGATACGCAGTATTTT. Translated: CASSLISGSTDTQYF.